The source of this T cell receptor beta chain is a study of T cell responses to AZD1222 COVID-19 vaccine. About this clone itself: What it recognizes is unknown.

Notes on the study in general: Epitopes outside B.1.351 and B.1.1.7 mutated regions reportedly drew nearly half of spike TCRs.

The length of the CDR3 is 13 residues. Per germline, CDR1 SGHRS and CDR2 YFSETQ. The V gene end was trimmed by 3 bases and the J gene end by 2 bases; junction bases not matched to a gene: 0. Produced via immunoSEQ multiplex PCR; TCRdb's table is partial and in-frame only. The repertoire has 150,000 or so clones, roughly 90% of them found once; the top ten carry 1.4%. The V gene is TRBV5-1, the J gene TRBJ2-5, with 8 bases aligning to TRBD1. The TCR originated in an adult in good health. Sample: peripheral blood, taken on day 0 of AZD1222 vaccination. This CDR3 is CASSWTGQETQYF. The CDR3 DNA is TGCGCCAGCAGCTGGACAGGGCAAGAGACCCAGTACTTC.